This TCR beta chain was retrieved from a study of cytomegalovirus exposure and HLA in healthy donors. Donors in the study were healthy people who gave bone marrow. PCR amplification relied on 60 Vbeta primers (plus 13 Jbeta primers). Generated by immunoSEQ multiplex PCR, the TCRdb table keeps only in-frame clones and is missing some. The data hold about 160,000 clones, with more than 75% observed a single time. Sample: PBMCs. The sequence derives from a man aged 18 to 30 in good health and CMV-seropositive.

The CDR3 spells CATSRERDLRNTGELFF. In DNA form, the CDR3 reads TGTGCCACCAGCAGAGAGCGGGACTTACGGAACACCGGGGAGCTGTTTTTT. The chain is built from TRBV15 and TRBJ2-2; possible D gene TRBD2, 6 bases. In germline, CDR1 is LNHNV, CDR2 YYDKDF (reference sequence). CDR3 size: 17 residues. Trimming left V 0 bases short and J 1 base short, with 12 bases between.